These T cell receptor beta chains were read from a single sample in a study of blood T cell repertoires in COVID-19. TCRdb keeps only in-frame clones here, not all; method: immunoSEQ multiplex PCR. The sample comprises roughly 500,000 clones, approximately 90% of which are singletons, and about 2% rests with the top ten. The sequenced material came from PBMCs or T cells enriched from blood (not recorded which). The receptors shown here come from a woman aged 40-49 years who had recovered from COVID-19. Both conserved end residues are part of each CDR3. D genes are given only for firm matches. Size values are once, few and many counts, or a class for expanded clones, and some rows have none.

TRBJ2-5,-,TRBV2,TRBD2,CASSALLAGNQETQYF,TGTGCCAGCAGTGCTTTGCTAGCGGGCAACCAAGAGACCCAGTACTTC
TRBJ1-5,once,TRBV2,-,CASSDSGQGNQPQHF,TGTGCCAGCAGTGACAGTGGTCAGGGGAATCAGCCCCAGCATTTT
TRBJ1-1,few,TRBV18,-,CASSPQHTGTEAFF,TGTGCCAGCTCACCACAACATACAGGCACTGAAGCTTTCTTT
TRBJ1-1,once,TRBV11-3,-,CASSRSGMNTEAFF,TGTGCCAGCAGCCGATCAGGGATGAACACTGAAGCTTTCTTT
TRBJ1-1,-,TRBV7-9,-,CASSPPSGSTEAFF,TGTGCCAGCAGCCCTCCGAGTGGGAGCACTGAAGCTTTCTTT
TRBJ2-5,-,TRBV5-4,-,CASSLVTGMPGETQYF,TGTGCCAGCAGCTTGGTCACCGGGATGCCGGGGGAGACCCAGTACTTC
TRBJ1-1,-,TRBV18,-,CASSLIFTVNTEAFF,TGTGCCAGCTCACTTATTTTTACAGTGAACACTGAAGCTTTCTTT
TRBJ2-2,-,TRBV7-8,TRBD2,CASSATSGRAAEETGELFF,TGTGCCAGCAGCGCCACTAGCGGGAGGGCCGCGGAGGAGACCGGGGAGCTGTTTTTT
TRBJ1-2,-,TRBV30,-,CASWTETNYGYTF,TGTGCCAGCTGGACAGAAACTAACTATGGCTACACCTTC
TRBJ2-7,-,TRBV7-2,TRBD2,CASSLALLAGVAYEQYF,TGTGCCAGCAGCTTAGCGCTACTAGCGGGAGTGGCCTACGAGCAGTACTTC
TRBJ1-2,-,TRBV27,-,CASTSWGESSGYTF,TGTGCCAGCACCTCCTGGGGGGAATCGAGCGGCTACACCTTC
TRBJ2-7,once,TRBV9,TRBD2,CASSRLAGEQYF,TGTGCCAGCAGCCGGCTAGCGGGAGAGCAGTACTTC
TRBJ1-1,-,TRBV10-3,-,CAISVGVRNTEAFF,TGTGCCATCAGTGTTGGTGTCAGGAACACTGAAGCTTTCTTT
TRBJ2-2,once,TRBV24-1,-,CATSDPLGGELFF,TGTGCCACCAGTGACCCACTAGGAGGGGAGCTGTTTTTT
TRBJ1-2,-,TRBV11-2,-,CASSLDIQTGGTF,TGTGCCAGCAGCTTAGATATCCAGACCGGAGGCACCTTC
TRBJ1-2,-,TRBV3-1/TRBV3-2,-,CASSQGGPSGYTF,TGTGCCAGCAGCCAAGGGGGGCCAAGTGGCTACACCTTC
TRBJ2-1,once,TRBV7-9,-,CASSRSARSYNEQFF,TGTGCCAGCAGCCGTAGCGCGCGCTCCTACAATGAGCAGTTCTTC
TRBJ1-1,once,TRBV3-1/TRBV3-2,-,CASSQRERNTEAFF,TGTGCCAGCAGCCAACGGGAAAGGAACACTGAAGCTTTCTTT
TRBJ2-2,-,TRBV10-2,TRBD2,CASSQLAGAPKAGELFF,TGCGCCAGCAGTCAACTAGCGGGAGCCCCCAAGGCCGGGGAGCTGTTTTTT
TRBJ2-1,-,TRBV7-2,TRBD2,CASSPNPRTSSYNEQFF,TGTGCCAGCAGCCCCAACCCCAGGACTAGCTCCTACAATGAGCAGTTCTTC
TRBJ1-5,-,TRBV4-3,-,CASSQVRDQPQHF,TGCGCCAGCAGCCAAGTGAGGGATCAGCCCCAGCATTTT
TRBJ2-2,few,TRBV2,-,CASAGAGELFF,TGTGCGAGCGCAGGGGCCGGGGAGCTGTTTTTT
TRBJ1-1,-,TRBV13,-,CASSSEDRNTEAFF,TGTGCCAGCAGCTCCGAAGACAGGAACACTGAAGCTTTCTTT
TRBJ2-5,few,TRBV5-1,-,CASSPELGTQETQYF,TGCGCCAGCAGCCCCGAACTAGGTACTCAAGAGACCCAGTACTTC
TRBJ1-2,few,TRBV5-4,-,CASSLGPPTANYGYTF,TGTGCCAGCAGCTTGGGGCCCCCGACAGCTAACTATGGCTACACCTTC
TRBJ2-1,-,TRBV2,-,CASSVYNEQFF,TGTGCCAGCAGTGTATACAATGAGCAGTTCTTC
TRBJ2-7,-,TRBV7-2,TRBD2,CASRPGTSREQYF,TGTGCCAGCAGACCCGGGACTAGCCGCGAGCAGTACTTC
TRBJ1-3,-,TRBV15,TRBD1,CATSRSLGVGGVFGNTIYF,TGTGCCACCAGCAGATCCCTGGGGGTAGGGGGCGTCTTTGGAAACACCATATATTTT
TRBJ1-2,once,TRBV7-2,-,CASSLGGPSGYTF,TGTGCCAGCAGCTTGGGGGGACCCTCTGGCTACACCTTC
TRBJ1-3,few,TRBV4-2,-,CASSQEPSSSSGNTIYF,TGTGCCAGCAGCCAAGAGCCTAGTTCGAGCTCTGGAAACACCATATATTTT
TRBJ2-1,-,TRBV30,TRBD1,CAWRVGTGLSEQFF,TGTGCCTGGAGGGTGGGGACAGGGTTGAGTGAGCAGTTCTTC
TRBJ1-2,few,TRBV5-1,-,CASSLGPRSGVHYGYTF,TGCGCCAGCAGCCTGGGCCCTAGGTCAGGGGTACACTATGGCTACACCTTC
TRBJ2-5,-,TRBV27,-,CASSLGSWASRQEETQYF,TGTGCCAGCAGTTTAGGCTCCTGGGCCAGCAGACAAGAAGAGACCCAGTACTTC
TRBJ2-5,-,TRBV5-1,TRBD1,CASSLERGGGETQYF,TGCGCCAGCAGCTTGGAGAGAGGGGGCGGAGAGACCCAGTACTTC
TRBJ2-1,-,TRBV24-1,-,CATREGGSSSYNEQFF,TGTGCCACCAGGGAGGGTGGGTCCAGCTCCTACAATGAGCAGTTCTTC
TRBJ1-5,-,TRBV19,-,CASSQEHYSNQPQHF,TGTGCCAGTAGTCAAGAACATTATAGCAATCAGCCCCAGCATTTT
TRBJ1-1,once,TRBV10-2,TRBD1,CASRGQGGRLRTEAFF,TGCGCCAGCAGAGGACAGGGAGGTCGATTGCGCACTGAAGCTTTCTTT
TRBJ1-2,once,TRBV25-1,-,CASPRGGNYGYTF,TGTGCCAGCCCTAGGGGGGGTAACTATGGCTACACCTTC
TRBJ2-7,-,TRBV2,TRBD2,CASSALAGGSYEQYF,TGTGCCAGCAGTGCCCTAGCGGGAGGATCCTACGAGCAGTACTTC
TRBJ2-5,few,TRBV6-1,TRBD1,CASSEYPGTGETQYF,TGTGCCAGCAGTGAATACCCGGGGACAGGAGAGACCCAGTACTTC
TRBJ2-2,-,TRBV4-3,-,CASSVRQSLNTGELFF,TGCGCCAGCAGCGTCCGACAGTCATTGAACACCGGGGAGCTGTTTTTT
TRBJ2-7,-,TRBV6-1,-,CASSSLNYEQYF,TGTGCCAGCAGCTCTCTAAATTACGAGCAGTACTTC
TRBJ2-2,-,TRBV6-5,TRBD1,CASSPGTAWTGELFF,TGTGCCAGCAGTCCGGGGACAGCTTGGACCGGGGAGCTGTTTTTT
TRBJ1-2,-,TRBV20-1,-,CSASEGALGYTF,TGCAGTGCTAGTGAAGGGGCGCTTGGCTACACCTTC
TRBJ1-4,-,TRBV6-5,TRBD1,CASKWTGIEKLFF,TGTGCCAGCAAATGGACAGGGATTGAAAAACTGTTTTTT
TRBJ1-3,-,TRBV5-4,TRBD1,CASSYRDRELSGNTIYF,TGTGCCAGCAGCTACCGGGACAGGGAGCTCTCTGGAAACACCATATATTTT
TRBJ2-3,-,TRBV3-1/TRBV3-2,TRBD2,CASSLKPSGRQYF,TGTGCCAGCAGCCTTAAACCCAGCGGGAGGCAGTATTTT
TRBJ2-3,-,TRBV5-4,TRBD1,CASINEGAGDTQYF,TGTGCCAGCATTAATGAGGGGGCAGGAGATACGCAGTATTTT
TRBJ2-7,few,TRBV4-1,-,CASSQDTTPGRGISYEQYF,TGCGCCAGCAGCCAAGATACTACCCCTGGACGGGGGATCTCCTACGAGCAGTACTTC